This T cell receptor beta chain came from a study of cytomegalovirus exposure and HLA in healthy donors. Whole-study results and caveats: Some segments of the V type, notably TRBV6-2 and TRBV6-3, were excluded as indistinguishable. In a later analysis, donors in an Asian-associated ancestry cluster reportedly had fewer N-insertions in productive TCRs than the cohort mean. In a later analysis, HLA-C alleles had the fewest associated TCRs, DRB1 alleles the most.

V gave up 2 bases and J gave up 6 bases; unmatched junction bases: 7. Germline V gives CDR1 GTSNPN, CDR2 SVGIG (reference sequence). CDR3 length equals 14 residues. Primers: 60 Vbeta forward and 13 Jbeta reverse. Assay used: immunoSEQ multiplex PCR; TCRdb lists only in-frame clones, some missing. This table holds fewer than 300,000 clones, 80% found once. This clone was detected a few times. Its target is not known. This TCR derives from a girl aged 2 to 10 in good health and CMV-seronegative. The gene calls are TRBV30 and TRBJ1-2; 9 bases map to TRBD1. Sequencing was performed on PBMCs. CDR3 sequence reads: CAWSRTGEGDGYTF. The DNA of the CDR3 is TGTGCCTGGAGTAGGACAGGGGAGGGAGATGGCTACACCTTC.